This record concerns one TCR beta chain sequence. The sample originates from a study of CD8+ T cells in alopecia areata. Isolated RNA was reverse transcribed into cDNA used as the sequencing template. Profiled with immunoSEQ multiplex PCR; TCRdb holds only in-frame clones, not every one. Among 150,000 or so clones listed, 75% to 90% were seen once. Trimming cost V 7 bases and J 3 bases; bases outside gene matches: 11. This CDR3 is built from 16 residues. The V gene's germline CDR1 is SQVTM and CDR2 ANQGSEA. The input for sequencing was CD8+ T cells sorted from blood, taken at week 0. V and J are TRBV29-1 and TRBJ2-1; 11 nucleotides match TRBD2. This receptor was taken from a human donor with alopecia areata. This CDR3 is CSERVAGGLLYNEQFF. In nucleotides, the CDR3 is TGCAGCGAGCGCGTAGCGGGGGGGCTTCTCTACAATGAGCAGTTCTTC.